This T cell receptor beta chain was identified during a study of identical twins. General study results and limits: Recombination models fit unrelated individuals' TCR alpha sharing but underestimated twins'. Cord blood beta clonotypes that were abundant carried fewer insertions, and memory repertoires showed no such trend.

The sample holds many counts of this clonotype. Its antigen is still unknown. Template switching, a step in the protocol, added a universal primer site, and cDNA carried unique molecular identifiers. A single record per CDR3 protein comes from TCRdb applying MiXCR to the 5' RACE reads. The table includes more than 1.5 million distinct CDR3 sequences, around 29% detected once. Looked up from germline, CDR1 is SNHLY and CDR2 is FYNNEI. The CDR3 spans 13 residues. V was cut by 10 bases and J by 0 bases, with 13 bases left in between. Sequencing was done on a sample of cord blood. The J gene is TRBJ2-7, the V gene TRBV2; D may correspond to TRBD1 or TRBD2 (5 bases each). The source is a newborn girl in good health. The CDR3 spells CATTGGSSYEQYF. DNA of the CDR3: TGTGCCACCACTGGGGGTTCCTCCTACGAGCAGTACTTC.